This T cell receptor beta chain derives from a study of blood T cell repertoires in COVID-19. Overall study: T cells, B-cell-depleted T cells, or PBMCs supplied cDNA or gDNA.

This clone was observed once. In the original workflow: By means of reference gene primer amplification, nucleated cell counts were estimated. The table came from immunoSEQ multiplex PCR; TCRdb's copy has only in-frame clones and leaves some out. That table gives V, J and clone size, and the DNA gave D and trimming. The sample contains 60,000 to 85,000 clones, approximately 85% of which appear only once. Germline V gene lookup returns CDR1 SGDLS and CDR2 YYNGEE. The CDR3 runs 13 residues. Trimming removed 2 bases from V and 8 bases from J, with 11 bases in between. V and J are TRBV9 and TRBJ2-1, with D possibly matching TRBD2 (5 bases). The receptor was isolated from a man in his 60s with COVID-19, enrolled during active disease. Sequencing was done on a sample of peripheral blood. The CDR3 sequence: CASSVPSSHEQFF. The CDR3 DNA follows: TGTGCCAGCAGCGTCCCTAGCAGCCATGAGCAGTTCTTC.